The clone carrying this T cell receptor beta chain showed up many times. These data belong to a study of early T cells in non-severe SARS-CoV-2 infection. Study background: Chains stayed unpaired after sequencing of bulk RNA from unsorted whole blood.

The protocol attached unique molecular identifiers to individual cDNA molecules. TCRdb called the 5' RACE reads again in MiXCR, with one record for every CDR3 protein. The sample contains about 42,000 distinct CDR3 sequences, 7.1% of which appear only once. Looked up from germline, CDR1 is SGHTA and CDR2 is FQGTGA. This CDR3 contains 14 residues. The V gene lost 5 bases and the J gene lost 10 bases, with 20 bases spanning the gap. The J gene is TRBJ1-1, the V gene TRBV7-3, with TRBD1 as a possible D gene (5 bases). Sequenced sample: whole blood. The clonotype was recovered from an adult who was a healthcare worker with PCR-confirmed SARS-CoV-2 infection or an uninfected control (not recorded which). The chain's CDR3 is CASSPGTPESIAFF. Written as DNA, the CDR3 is TGTGCCAGCAGCCCCGGGACTCCCGAGAGTATAGCTTTCTTT.